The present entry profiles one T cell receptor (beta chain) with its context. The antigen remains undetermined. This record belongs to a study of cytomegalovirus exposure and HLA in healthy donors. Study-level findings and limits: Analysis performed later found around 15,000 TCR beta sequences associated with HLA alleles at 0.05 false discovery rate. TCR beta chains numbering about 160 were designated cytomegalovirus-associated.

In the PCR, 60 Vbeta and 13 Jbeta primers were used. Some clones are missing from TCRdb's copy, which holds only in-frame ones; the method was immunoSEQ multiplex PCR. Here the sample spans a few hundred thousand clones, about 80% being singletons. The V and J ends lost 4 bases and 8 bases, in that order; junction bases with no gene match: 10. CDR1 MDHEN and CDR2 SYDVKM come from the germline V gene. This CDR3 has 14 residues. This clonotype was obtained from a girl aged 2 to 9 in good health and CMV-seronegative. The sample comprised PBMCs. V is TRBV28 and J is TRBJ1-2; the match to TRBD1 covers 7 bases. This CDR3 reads CASSSPDRVSGYTF. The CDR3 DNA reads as TGTGCCAGCAGTTCACCCGACAGGGTAAGCGGCTACACCTTC.